Shown below are 8 T cell receptor beta chains from a single sample sequenced in a study of shared clonotypes between healthy human individuals. Positive CCR7 selection of CD45RO-negative cells yielded the naive CD8 cells, and terminally differentiated effector memory CD45RA+ cells were excluded. Sequenced by immunoSEQ multiplex PCR; TCRdb stores in-frame clones only, minus some. The sample shows around 2,000,000 clones, about 94% of them seen only once. The sample comprised naive CD8+ T cells sorted from blood. The receptors were sampled from a man younger than 35 in good health.

The J gene is TRBJ1-3, the V gene TRBV2; the match to TRBD1 covers 7 bases. The CDR3 is 16 residues long. V shed 0 bases, J shed 9 bases, and the junction held 11 bases outside the gene matches. Germline V gene lookup returns CDR1 SNHLY and CDR2 FYNNEI. CDR3 bases: TGTGCCAGCAGTGAAGCCCCACAGGGGACGGGGGGCACCATATATTTT. It yields the protein CASSEAPQGTGGTIYF.

This sequence joins TRBV5-4 and TRBJ2-2; 10 bases map to TRBD1. The V gene end was trimmed by 3 bases and the J gene end by 7 bases; junction bases not matched to a gene: 12. The CDR3 is 17 residues long. Germline CDR1 reads SGHNT; CDR2 reads YYREEE (reference sequence). CDR3 coding DNA: TGTGCCAGCAGCTCGCTACCGGGACAGGGGCAGGGCGGGGAGCTGTTTTTT. Residues: CASSSLPGQGQGGELFF.

The rearrangement uses TRBV7-9 and TRBJ1-6, with TRBD1 identical over 9 bases. V gave up 6 bases and J gave up 11 bases; unmatched junction bases: 8. Germline V gene data show CDR1 as SEHNR and CDR2 as FQNEAQ (reference sequence). The CDR3 has 14 amino acids. The CDR3 region is CASSPGTGYPPLHF. In DNA form, the CDR3 reads TGTGCCAGCAGTCCAGGGACAGGGTATCCACCCCTCCACTTT.

The genes are TRBV5-5 and TRBJ2-5; the match to TRBD2 covers 7 bases. With V trimmed by 0 bases and J by 5 bases, 16 bases remained unmatched. The CDR3 is 18 amino acids. The germline V gene has CDR1 SGHKS and CDR2 YYEKEE (reference sequence). CDR3 nucleotides: TGTGCCAGCAGCTTGGTCCTAGCGGCTAAGGTTGATAGTGAGACCCAGTACTTC. Its translation: CASSLVLAAKVDSETQYF.

V is TRBV9 and J is TRBJ2-7; TRBD1 aligns across 10 bases. V was clipped by 3 bases and J by 3 bases; unmatched bases: 6. Germline values: CDR1 SGDLS, CDR2 YYNGEE. The CDR3 runs to 15 residues. The CDR3 loop reads CASSAGTGASYEQYF. The CDR3 nucleotides read TGTGCCAGCAGCGCAGGGACAGGGGCTAGCTACGAGCAGTACTTC.

V and J are TRBV7-9 and TRBJ2-7; 7 nucleotides line up with TRBD1. Germline loops: CDR1 SEHNR, CDR2 FQNEAQ (reference sequence). This CDR3 is built from 15 residues. V was clipped by 6 bases and J by 2 bases; unmatched bases: 10. CDR3 region: CASRTDRDAPYEQYF. The CDR3 nucleotides are TGTGCCAGCAGAACTGACAGGGACGCCCCCTACGAGCAGTACTTC.

This clone was seen more than once but under ten times. The sample contains more than one DNA sequence encoding this CDR3. The chain combines TRBV11-2 with TRBJ2-2; unclear D gene. The CDR3 covers 13 residues. CDR1 is SGHAT and CDR2 is FQNNGV in the germline V gene. V lost 3 bases, J lost 6 bases, and 8 bases lay in between. The CDR3 DNA sequence: TGTGCCAGCAGCTTCCTTTCGGCCGGGGAGCTGTTTTTT. It translates to CASSFLSAGELFF.

The chain has TRBV1 and TRBJ2-1. TRBV1 is assigned pseudogene status. The CDR3 runs to 17 residues. The CDR3 reads CTSSQARMPPVGNEQFF. CDR3 coding DNA: TGCACCAGCAGCCAAGCTCGGATGCCCCCAGTGGGTAATGAGCAGTTCTTC.